These T cell receptor beta chains were read from a single sample in a study of glioma-infiltrating T cells. Each CDR3 protein gets one entry after TCRdb re-called the multiplex PCR reads with MiXCR. The repertoire consists of roughly 350,000 distinct CDR3 sequences, with less than 50% occurring once and the leading ten covering 12%. Sequenced material: glioma tissue, nonneoplastic brain tissue, or PBMCs (not recorded which). The receptor set was obtained from a human donor with low-grade glioma or glioblastoma, undergoing nonglioma brain surgery, or in good health (not recorded which). The CDR3 runs from the conserved cysteine through the conserved F or W. The order of the fields is clone size, J gene, D gene, V gene, CDR3 protein, CDR3 DNA. D genes are given only for firm matches. Clone size appears in some rows only: once, few, many, or a class for an expanded clone.

-	TRBJ2-5	TRBD1	TRBV7-2	CASSLVGGTAQETQYF	TGTGCCAGCAGCTTAGTGGGTGGGACAGCCCAAGAGACCCAGTACTTC
many	TRBJ2-2	TRBD1	TRBV3-1	CASSHNRGSYTGELFF	TGTGCCAGCAGCCATAACAGGGGTTCGTACACCGGGGAGCTGTTTTTT
many	TRBJ1-1	-	TRBV6-2/TRBV6-3	CASSSRLAAFF	TGTGCCAGCAGTTCCCGACTTGCGGCTTTCTTT
-	TRBJ2-1	-	TRBV10-2	CASSESTRSNEQFF	TGCGCCAGCAGTGAGTCGACTAGAAGCAATGAGCAGTTCTTC
many	TRBJ2-5	-	TRBV7-2	CASSLDRQETQYF	TGTGCCAGCAGCTTAGACAGGCAAGAGACCCAGTACTTC
few	TRBJ2-1	TRBD2	TRBV5-4	CASSPTSDSNEQFF	TGTGCCAGCAGTCCCACTAGCGATTCCAATGAGCAGTTCTTC
-	TRBJ1-4	-	TRBV20-1	CSARNFREAATNEKLFF	TGCAGTGCTAGAAACTTCCGAGAGGCCGCAACTAATGAAAAACTGTTTTTT
-	TRBJ2-5	-	TRBV28	CASSTPSEGGVQTQYF	TGTGCCAGCAGCACTCCCTCAGAGGGGGGTGTTCAGACCCAGTACTTC
many	TRBJ1-2	TRBD1	TRBV27	CASSPRGQGQYGYTF	TGTGCCAGCAGTCCCCGGGGACAGGGCCAATATGGCTACACCTTC
-	TRBJ2-5	-	TRBV20-1	CSAKWRGETQYF	TGCAGTGCTAAGTGGAGGGGAGAGACCCAGTACTTC
-	TRBJ2-6	-	TRBV7-8	CASSLWNSGANVLTF	TGTGCCAGCAGTCTTTGGAACTCTGGGGCCAACGTCCTGACTTTC
once	TRBJ2-6	-	TRBV4-1	CASSRTTGVGANVLTF	TGCGCCAGCAGCCGAACAACAGGTGTTGGGGCCAACGTCCTGACTTTC
few	TRBJ2-7	-	TRBV7-2	CASSLNLGRNEQYF	TGTGCCAGCAGCTTAAATTTGGGGCGTAACGAGCAGTACTTC
many	TRBJ2-1	TRBD2	TRBV27	CASSTSGLAGVNEQFF	TGTGCCAGCAGTACCTCGGGACTAGCGGGTGTCAATGAGCAGTTCTTC
-	TRBJ2-1	-	TRBV14	CASSPLGDGQFF	TGTGCCAGCAGCCCGTTAGGAGATGGGCAGTTCTTC
few	TRBJ2-1	TRBD2	TRBV28	CASSLLVSGSNEQFF	TGTGCCAGCAGTTTATTAGTTAGCGGGAGCAATGAGCAGTTCTTC
-	TRBJ2-1	-	TRBV7-2	CASSQVWGEAGVNNEQFF	TGCGCCAGCAGCCAAGTATGGGGCGAGGCGGGTGTGAACAATGAGCAGTTCTTC
-	TRBJ1-1	-	TRBV19	CASSFRQPLNTEAFF	TGTGCCAGTAGTTTCAGACAGCCCTTGAACACTGAAGCTTTCTTT
-	TRBJ1-5	-	TRBV7-2	CASSFGYQPQHF	TGTGCCAGCAGCTTCGGGTATCAGCCCCAGCATTTT
few	TRBJ2-2	-	TRBV28	CASSFGGGLAGELFF	TGTGCCAGCAGTTTCGGGGGAGGACTGGCCGGGGAGCTGTTTTTT
-	TRBJ2-7	-	TRBV28	CASSLNTGPYEQYF	TGTGCCAGCAGTCTAAACACAGGGCCCTACGAGCAGTACTTC
few	TRBJ2-1	TRBD2	TRBV30	CAWSVGGRGYNEQFF	TGTGCCTGGAGTGTAGGCGGGAGGGGGTACAATGAGCAGTTCTTC
-	TRBJ2-7	TRBD2	TRBV27	CASSRLTSVYEQCF	TGTGCCAGCAGCCGTTTGACTAGCGTCTACGAGCAGTGCTTC
few	TRBJ2-1	-	TRBV4-1	CASSQDVDEQFF	TGCGCCAGCAGCCAAGATGTGGATGAGCAGTTCTTC
-	TRBJ1-1	-	TRBV5-1	CASSLVAELNTEAFF	TGCGCCAGCAGCTTGGTGGCAGAGTTGAACACTGAAGCTTTCTTT
many	TRBJ1-2	-	TRBV28	CASSPMLRYGYTF	TGTGCCAGCAGCCCGATGCTACGATATGGCTACACCTTC
many	TRBJ2-5	-	TRBV20-1	CSASRAEKETQYF	TGCAGTGCTAGTAGGGCAGAGAAAGAGACCCAGTACTTC
few	TRBJ2-1	-	TRBV7-6	CASSLGGGYNEQFF	TGTGCCAGCAGCTTAGGCGGCGGCTACAATGAGCAGTTCTTC
-	TRBJ2-1	TRBD2	TRBV7-8	CASSPWAGAPYNEQFF	TGTGCCAGCAGTCCCTGGGCGGGAGCGCCCTACAATGAGCAGTTCTTC
many	TRBJ2-5	-	TRBV6-1	CASSARTGETQYF	TGTGCCAGCAGTGCCCGTACGGGGGAGACCCAGTACTTC
few	TRBJ2-3	-	TRBV7-2	CASSPGAGDTQYF	TGTGCCAGCAGCCCGGGGGCTGGAGATACGCAGTATTTT
-	TRBJ2-3	-	TRBV2	CASSDWLASTDTQYF	TGTGCCAGCAGTGATTGGCTAGCGAGCACAGATACGCAGTATTTT
many	TRBJ1-2	TRBD1	TRBV6-2/TRBV6-3	CASSYSGQGYGYTF	TGTGCCAGCAGTTACTCGGGACAGGGGTATGGCTACACCTTC
few	TRBJ2-1	TRBD1	TRBV6-1	CASSLQGASNEQFF	TGTGCCAGCAGCCTACAGGGGGCAAGCAATGAGCAGTTCTTC
few	TRBJ2-1	TRBD1	TRBV29-1	CSVGLTGGDSNEQFF	TGCAGCGTGGGCCTGACAGGGGGCGATTCCAATGAGCAGTTCTTC
-	TRBJ2-3	TRBD2	TRBV6-1	CASSHTKLAGGTDTQYF	TGTGCCAGCAGTCACACCAAACTAGCGGGGGGCACAGATACGCAGTATTTT
-	TRBJ2-7	-	TRBV4-1	CASSHPAKARTLKQYF	TGCGCCAGCAGCCACCCCGCAAAGGCCAGGACCTTGAAGCAGTACTTC
-	TRBJ1-2	-	TRBV28	CASGQGYGYTF	TGTGCCAGCGGTCAGGGTTATGGCTACACCTTC
few	TRBJ1-5	-	TRBV7-9	CASSHGSWNQPQHF	TGTGCCAGCAGCCATGGCAGTTGGAATCAGCCCCAGCATTTT
-	TRBJ2-1	-	TRBV29-1	CSVVFSQSSYNEQFF	TGCAGCGTTGTGTTCTCACAGAGCTCCTACAATGAGCAGTTCTTC
many	TRBJ2-3	-	TRBV25-1	CASSVRRTDTQYF	TGTGCCAGCAGTGTACGGAGGACAGATACGCAGTATTTT
-	TRBJ2-1	TRBD2	TRBV29-1	CSVEEGTKQFF	TGCAGCGTTGAAGAAGGGACTAAGCAGTTCTTC
-	TRBJ2-5	TRBD1	TRBV7-2	CASSRDRDQEAQYF	TGTGCCAGCAGCCGAGACAGGGACCAAGAGGCCCAGTACTTC
-	TRBJ1-4	TRBD1	TRBV29-1	CSAMGQPATNEKLFF	TGCAGCGCAATGGGACAGCCTGCAACTAATGAAAAACTGTTTTTT
many	TRBJ2-4	TRBD2	TRBV28	CASSFSGENIQYF	TGTGCCAGCAGTTTTAGCGGGGAAAACATTCAGTACTTC
-	TRBJ2-7	-	TRBV7-3	CASSPSGYSEQYF	TGTGCCAGCAGCCCTTCCGGATACTCCGAGCAGTACTTC
-	TRBJ1-1	TRBD1	TRBV2	CASRLTGAAGAEALF	TGTGCCAGCAGGTTGACAGGGGCCGCCGGGGCTGAAGCTCTCTTT
-	TRBJ1-3	-	TRBV4-1	CASSQEGTSGNTIYF	TGCGCCAGCAGCCAAGAAGGGACTTCTGGAAACACCATATATTTT
-	TRBJ1-5	-	TRBV6-6	CASTHGIGNQPQHF	TGTGCCAGCACGCATGGGATAGGCAATCAGCCCCAGCATTTT
many	TRBJ2-7	-	TRBV20-1	CSAGGGDYEQYF	TGCAGTGCGGGAGGGGGTGACTACGAGCAGTACTTC
few	TRBJ1-5	-	TRBV7-8	CASSSEPGNQPQHF	TGTGCCAGCAGCTCCGAGCCTGGCAATCAGCCCCAGCATTTT